The entry below describes one T cell receptor (beta chain). This sample is drawn from a study of blood T cell repertoires in COVID-19. Study context: Some COVID-19 samples were acute and others convalescent; all came from the United States, Italy and Spain. Sample material is recorded as cDNA or gDNA derived from T cells, B-cell-depleted T cells, or PBMCs.

Methods used by the authors: Nucleated cell number was recorded as an estimate derived from reference gene primer amplification. Assay used: immunoSEQ multiplex PCR; TCRdb lists only in-frame clones, some missing. V, J and clone size reflect that table, while D and trimming were determined from the DNA. The table includes around 190,000 clones, more than 75% detected once. CDR3 length: 15 amino acids. V lost 1 base to trimming and J lost 3 bases; unmatched junction nucleotides: 2. Germline V gene lookup returns CDR1 SGHTA and CDR2 FQGNSA. The receptor's source is a human donor in a cohort sampled during active COVID-19. The V gene is TRBV7-2, the J gene TRBJ2-7; 11 positions match TRBD2. Sequences were obtained from peripheral blood. CDR3 in amino acids: CASSLELAGVYEQYF. The CDR3 bases are TGTGCCAGCAGCTTAGAACTAGCGGGAGTCTACGAGCAGTACTTC.